This section outlines one TCR beta chain sequence together with its context. Sequenced by immunoSEQ multiplex PCR; TCRdb stores in-frame clones only, minus some. The table records 95,000 to 150,000 clones, 85% to 90% of them present only once. The CDR3 runs to 13 residues. The V gene lost 3 bases and the J gene lost 0 bases, with 8 bases spanning the gap. Per the germline V gene, CDR1 is SQVTM and CDR2 is ANQGSEA. This entry comes from a study of blood T cell repertoires in COVID-19. The source is a human donor in a cohort sampled during active COVID-19. The genes are TRBV29-1 and TRBJ1-1, with D possibly TRBD1 on 6 matching bases. Sequencing used peripheral blood. DNA of the CDR3: TGCAGCGTTGAGGCAGGGGTGAACACTGAAGCTTTCTTT. Residues: CSVEAGVNTEAFF. The whole variable domain, remainder taken from reference TRBV29-1 and TRBJ1-1, is SAVISQKPSRDICQRGTSLTIQCQVDSQVTMMFWYRQQPGQSLTLIATANQGSEATYESGFVIDKFPISRPNLTFSTLTVSNMSPEDSSIYLCSVEAGVNTEAFFGQGTRLTVV.